This T cell receptor beta chain stems from a study of T cells in lung cancer brain metastases (dated 2018 in TCRdb). A note on the overall study: About 85% of the roughly 20 patients had a history of tobacco use, with a median of about 44 pack-years. The study compared TCR beta CDR3 repertoires between fully resected primary non-small cell lung cancers and paired brain metastases. Of the roughly 21 patients, around 17 received no interval therapy between resection of the primary and resection of the metastasis. A median age at first diagnosis of approximately 59 years was recorded for the patients, of whom eight or nine were male and about eleven were female. A median interval of roughly 330 days was observed between acquisition of the primary and brain metastasis specimens. The average DNA integrity number was about 3.5 in both primary and metastatic specimens, and the two sites did not differ significantly. The cohort included some 20 patients who provided approximately 40 specimens, with each patient contributing one primary lung lesion and one brain metastasis.

Resection was performed in the patients for synchronous oligometastatic disease or for delayed recurrence of a solitary brain metastasis. Patients with a history of multiple malignancies were excluded so that cancers other than NSCLC would not be included. Tumor areas were macrodissected from about five deparaffinized roughly 10 um unstained sections under guidance from marked H&E slides. All specimens were formalin-fixed and paraffin-embedded (FFPE). The AllPrep DNA/RNA FFPE Kit was used for extraction of genomic DNA. Taken from cysteine to phenylalanine, the CDR3 has 13 residues. CDR3 DNA is the only sequence kept; it has 39 bases, read in frame from the first base. From the germline V gene (reference sequence), CDR1 is SEHNR and CDR2 is FQNEAQ. The junction carries 11 bases between V and J, which are trimmed by 6 bases and 3 bases respectively. Note on this clone: The antigen this receptor binds is unknown. Qualities for individual bases were not recorded, and no much larger clone is one base off.

Broader findings and caveats from the paper: DNA fragmentation in the FFPE samples may have kept the complete infiltrating T cell repertoire from being retrieved. Most clones were lesion-specific, with limited overlap between paired lesions (mean Morisita index about 0.23). Brain metastases had significantly fewer unique productive clones than paired primaries (median about 1,500 versus 4,500). The ten most abundant clones accounted for a significantly larger fraction of the repertoire in brain metastases than in primaries, which suggests clonal expansion. Effects of preoperative corticosteroids on T cell infiltration in brain metastases could not be controlled.

Each sample received roughly 2 to 5.5 ug of genomic DNA as input, and the DNA input was kept equal within each pair of samples. TCR beta libraries were constructed in two PCR steps with the immunoSEQ hsTCRbeta Kit, which uses multiplexed V and J gene primers. Pooled libraries with positive and negative controls were sequenced on an Illumina MiSeq using a 100-cycle paired-end protocol. On the authors' methods: The immunoSEQ vendor processed the raw data into normalized, annotated TCR beta repertoire reports. Richness was defined as unique clones by nucleotide sequence, and total richness was extrapolated with the iChao1 and Efron-Thisted estimators. Paired lesions were characterized and compared using Pielou's evenness, Simpson's index, top-ten clone proportional abundance, and the Morisita overlap index. TCRdb mirrors the immuneACCESS table, restricted to in-frame sequences. Some clones are absent from its copies; in checked studies, under half trace to an unresolved V gene, and the reason for the others is unknown. Clone size and the V and J calls come from that table; the DNA yielded D and trimming. The sample profile shows 4,400 or so clones; about 85% of them were found once. The ten most abundant clones make up roughly 3.4% of the sample.

The V and J segments used are TRBV7-9 and TRBJ1-1; the D gene is possibly TRBD1, with 5 bases matching. The TCR comes from a woman aged 50 to 65 with non-small cell lung cancer. Sample: tumor tissue from the primary lung tumor. The cell subset or site tag for this specimen amounts to: primary lung cancer lesion. For the CDR3, the sequence is CASRIPGDTEAFF. The nucleotides are TGTGCCAGCAGGATCCCGGGGGACACTGAAGCTTTCTTT.